This T cell receptor (beta chain) was captured in a study of CD8 T cells in ankylosing spondylitis. Study-wide findings and caveats: Characteristic of ankylosing spondylitis blood, it appeared, was a TCR beta motif comprising eight highly homologous variants. Reported data indicate significant enrichment of disease-linked clones within matched ankylosing spondylitis synovial fluid.

This clonotype has ten or more counts. Its antigen is unknown. Making use of molecular barcodes, quantitative 5'-RACE generated TCR beta libraries. From the 5' RACE reads, TCRdb called clonotypes with MiXCR, one entry per CDR3 protein. The sample has under 250,000 distinct CDR3 sequences, approximately 11% seen once; the top ten hold under 8%. CDR3 length: 15 amino acids. V was clipped by 2 bases and J by 1 base, with 9 bases between them. CDR1 MNHEY and CDR2 SMNVEV come from the germline V gene (reference sequence). V and J are TRBV27 and TRBJ2-1, with D unresolved. Sequencing was done on a sample of blood, either unsorted or a sorted T cell fraction (not recorded which). This TCR derives from a male donor with ankylosing spondylitis or in good health (not recorded which). The CDR3: CASSLAATSYNEQFF. Here the CDR3 DNA reads TGTGCCAGCAGTTTAGCGGCGACATCCTACAATGAGCAGTTCTTC.